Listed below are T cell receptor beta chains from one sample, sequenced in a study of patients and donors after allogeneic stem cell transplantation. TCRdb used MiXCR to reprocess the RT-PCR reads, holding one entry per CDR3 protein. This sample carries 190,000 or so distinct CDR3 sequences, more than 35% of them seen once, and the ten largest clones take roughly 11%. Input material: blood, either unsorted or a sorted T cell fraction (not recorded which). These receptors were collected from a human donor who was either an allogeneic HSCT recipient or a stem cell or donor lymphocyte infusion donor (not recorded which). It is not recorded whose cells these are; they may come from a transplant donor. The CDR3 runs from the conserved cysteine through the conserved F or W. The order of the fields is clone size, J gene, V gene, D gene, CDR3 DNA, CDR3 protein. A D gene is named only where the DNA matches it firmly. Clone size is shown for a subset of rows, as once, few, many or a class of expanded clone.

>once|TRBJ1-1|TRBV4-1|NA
TGCGCCAGCAGCCATCGCGCAACAGAGAACACTGAAGCTTTCTTT
CASSHRATENTEAFF
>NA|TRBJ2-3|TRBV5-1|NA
TGCGCCAGCAGCTTGGAGCCGTGGGAAAATACGCAGTATTTT
CASSLEPWENTQYF
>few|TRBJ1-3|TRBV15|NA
TGTGCCACCAGCAGAGATCTCCCGGAGTTCTCTGGAAACACCATATATTTT
CATSRDLPEFSGNTIYF
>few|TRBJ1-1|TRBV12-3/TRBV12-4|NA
TGTGCCAGCAGTTTGACGGATAAAACTGAAGCTTTCTTT
CASSLTDKTEAFF
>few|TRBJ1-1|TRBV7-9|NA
TGTGCCAGCAGCTTACGTCCTGAAGCTTTCTTT
CASSLRPEAFF
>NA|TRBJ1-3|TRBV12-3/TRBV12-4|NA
TGTGCCAGCAGTTTAGTCCCAGGGTTGACCGCTGGAAACACCATATATTTT
CASSLVPGLTAGNTIYF
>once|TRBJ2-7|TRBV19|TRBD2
TGTGCCAGTAGCCCCTTAGGACTAGCGGGAGGCGAGCAGTACTTC
CASSPLGLAGGEQYF
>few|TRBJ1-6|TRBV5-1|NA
TGCGCCAGCACCCCAGACCGGAATTCACCCCTCCACTTT
CASTPDRNSPLHF
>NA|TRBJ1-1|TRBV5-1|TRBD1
TGCGCCAGCGTTCCCGGACAGGGGGACACTGAAGCTTTCTTT
CASVPGQGDTEAFF
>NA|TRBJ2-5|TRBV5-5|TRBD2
TGTGCCAGCAGCTTGCCGACTAGCGGGGGGGCGGAGACCCAGTACTTC
CASSLPTSGGAETQYF
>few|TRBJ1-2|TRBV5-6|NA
TGTGCCAGCAGCTTGTGGCCTTTCTATGGCTACACCTTC
CASSLWPFYGYTF
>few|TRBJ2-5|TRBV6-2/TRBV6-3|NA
TGTGCCAGCAGTTACACAGTCCAAGAGACCCAGTACTTC
CASSYTVQETQYF
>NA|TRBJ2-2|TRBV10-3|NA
TGTGCCATCCGGACAGAGAACACCGGGGAGCTGTTTTTT
CAIRTENTGELFF
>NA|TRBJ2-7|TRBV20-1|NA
TGCAGTGCTAGAGGTGAGCTCTACGAGCAGTACTTC
CSARGELYEQYF
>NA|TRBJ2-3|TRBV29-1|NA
TGCAGCGTTGAGTCAGCCACAGATACGCAGTATTTT
CSVESATDTQYF
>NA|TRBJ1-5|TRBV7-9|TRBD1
TGTGCCAGCAGAGCCGGGACAGGGAATCAGCCCCAGCATTTT
CASRAGTGNQPQHF
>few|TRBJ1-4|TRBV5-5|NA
TGTGCCAGCAGCTTGTGGCCCAGGGAGGAAAAACTGTTTTTT
CASSLWPREEKLFF
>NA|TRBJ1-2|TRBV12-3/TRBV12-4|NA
TGTGCCAGCAGTCTCTCCCTAAGTAGGGGAGGAGGTAACTATGGCTACACCTTC
CASSLSLSRGGGNYGYTF
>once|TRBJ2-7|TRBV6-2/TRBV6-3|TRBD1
TGTGCCAGCAGTTACCAGGGGGACAGGGGTTACGAGCAGTACTTC
CASSYQGDRGYEQYF
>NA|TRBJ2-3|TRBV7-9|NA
TGTGCCAGCAGCTCCCGACAGGGCACAGATACGCAGTATTTT
CASSSRQGTDTQYF
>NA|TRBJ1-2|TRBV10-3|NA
TGTGCCATCAGTGGGCAGGGCACCTATGGCTACACCTTC
CAISGQGTYGYTF
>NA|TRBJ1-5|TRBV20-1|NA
TGCAGTGCTATTTCAGGCACGGGGGTCCACCAGCCCCAGCATTTT
CSAISGTGVHQPQHF